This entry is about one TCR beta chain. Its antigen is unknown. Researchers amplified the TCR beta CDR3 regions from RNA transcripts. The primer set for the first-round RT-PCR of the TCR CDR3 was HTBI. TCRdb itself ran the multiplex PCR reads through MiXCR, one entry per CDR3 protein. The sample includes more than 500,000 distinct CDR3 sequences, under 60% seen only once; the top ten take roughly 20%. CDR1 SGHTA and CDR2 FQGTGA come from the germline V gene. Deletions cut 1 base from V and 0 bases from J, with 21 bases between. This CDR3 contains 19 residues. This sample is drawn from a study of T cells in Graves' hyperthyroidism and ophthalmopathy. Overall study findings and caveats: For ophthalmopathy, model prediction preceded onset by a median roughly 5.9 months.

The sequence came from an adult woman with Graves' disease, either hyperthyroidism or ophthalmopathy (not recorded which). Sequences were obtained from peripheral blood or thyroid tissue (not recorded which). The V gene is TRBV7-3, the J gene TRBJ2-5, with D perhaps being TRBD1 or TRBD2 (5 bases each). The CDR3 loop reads CASSLRSPVWDADQETQYF. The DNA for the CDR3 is TGTGCCAGCAGCTTAAGGTCCCCGGTGTGGGACGCCGACCAAGAGACCCAGTACTTC.